This TCR beta chain was profiled in a study of blood T cell repertoires in COVID-19. V shed 4 bases and J 4 bases; nucleotides not matched to a gene: 9. The CDR3 has 15 amino acids. CDR1 and CDR2 from the germline V gene are MNHEY and SMNVEV (reference sequence). Assay: immunoSEQ multiplex PCR; the TCRdb copy retains only in-frame clones and omits some. The sample includes some 88,000 clones, about four fifths of them seen just once. The sequence derives from a human donor in a cohort sampled during active COVID-19. Sequenced sample: peripheral blood. The V and J genes are TRBV27 and TRBJ2-5, with 7 bases identical to TRBD2. CDR3 coding DNA: TGTGCCAGCAGTTGGAGTCGCGGCGGGGGAGAGACCCAGTACTTC. This gives the protein CASSWSRGGGETQYF.